The 25 T cell receptor beta chains below all came from one sample that was sequenced in a study of control samples from healthy donors and cancer patients. Assay used: immunoSEQ multiplex PCR; TCRdb lists only in-frame clones, some missing. The table has more than 75,000 clones, roughly nine tenths seen once; the top ten hold around 6%. The specimen sequenced was blood. The receptor set was obtained from a man aged 45-60 years in good health.

The chain is built from TRBV28 and TRBJ2-3; D unclear. V lost 6 bases and J lost 4, with 8 bases in between. The CDR3 sequence is 12 residues long. The germline V gene has CDR1 MDHEN and CDR2 SYDVKM. The CDR3 nucleotides are TGTGCCAGCAGCCGACCCCCAGATACGCAGTATTTT. Translating gives CASSRPPDTQYF. Filled out from reference TRBV28 and TRBJ2-3, the complete variable domain reads DVKVTQSSRYLVKRTGEKVFLECVQDMDHENMFWYRQDPGLGLRLIYFSYDVKMKEKGDIPEGYSVSREKKERFSLILESASTNQTSMYLCASSRPPDTQYFGPGTRLTVL.

This chain connects TRBV5-1 to TRBJ2-3; no clear D. The CDR3 sequence is 13 residues long. The V end was cut by 1 base, the J end by 3 bases, with 6 bases between. The V gene's germline CDR1 is SGHRS and CDR2 YFSETQ. CDR3 in DNA: TGCGCCAGCAGCTTGAGGCAGACAGATACGCAGTATTTT. This encodes CASSLRQTDTQYF.

This clone appeared a few times. This sequence joins TRBV14 and TRBJ1-1; a possible D gene is TRBD1 (6 bases). From germline, CDR1 is SGHDN and CDR2 FVKESK. V was shortened by 5 bases and J by 1 base, with 14 bases between the two germline ends. The CDR3 contains 15 residues. This CDR3 reads CASSKTRGWNTEAFF. CDR3 sequence (DNA): TGTGCCAGCAGCAAGACCAGGGGCTGGAACACTGAAGCTTTCTTT.

The rearrangement links TRBV27 to TRBJ2-7; D is perhaps TRBD2 (6 bases). The germline V gene encodes CDR1 MNHEY and CDR2 SMNVEV (reference sequence). The CDR3 has 14 amino acids. V lost 4 bases to trimming and J lost 0 bases, with 10 bases between them. CDR3 protein: CASSSRRASYEQYF. CDR3 in DNA: TGTGCCAGCAGTTCCAGGAGGGCCTCCTACGAGCAGTACTTC.

The chain carries TRBV12-3 or TRBV12-4 and TRBJ2-1; D is uncertain. V lost 1 base to trimming and J lost 8 bases, with 9 bases between them. CDR3 length: 13 amino acids. CDR3 DNA: TGTGCCAGCAGTTTAGGGTACGCGTATGAGCAGTTCTTC. Its protein product is CASSLGYAYEQFF.

This clone came up once. The chain uses TRBV27 and TRBJ1-1; D remains unclear. The CDR3 sequence is 11 residues long. The germline V gene encodes CDR1 MNHEY and CDR2 SMNVEV (reference sequence). CDR3 bases: TGTGCTCCGGCGATGAACACTGAAGCTTTCTTT. This sequence encodes CAPAMNTEAFF.

The gene calls are TRBV7-9 and TRBJ1-4, with a possible D match to TRBD1 (5 bases). The germline CDR1 and CDR2 sequences are SEHNR and FQNEAQ (reference sequence). This CDR3 region has 17 residues. V dropped 1 base and J dropped 4 bases, with 16 bases sitting between them. CDR3 amino acids: CASSLGDGGIDNEKLFF. For the CDR3, the DNA is TGTGCCAGCAGCTTAGGGGACGGCGGGATAGATAATGAAAAACTGTTTTTT.

V usage is TRBV6-5 and J usage is TRBJ2-5; 7 bases agree with TRBD1. This CDR3 has 14 residues. The germline V gene has CDR1 MNHEY and CDR2 SVGAGI. V shed 7 bases, J shed 5 bases, and the junction held 10 bases outside the gene matches. The CDR3 coding sequence is TGTGCCAGCAATAGGGGGCTATCAGGGGAGACCCAGTACTTC. It encodes CASNRGLSGETQYF.

This clone was seen once. The chain combines TRBV6-6 with TRBJ1-2; D gene unclear. Trimming took 2 bases from V and 8 from J, leaving 9 bases between them. This CDR3 contains 12 residues. Germline CDR1 is MNHNY and CDR2 is SVGAGI (reference sequence). The CDR3 nucleotides read TGTGCCAGCAGTTACAGCGCTTCGGGCTACACCTTC. Amino acid sequence: CASSYSASGYTF.

This chain uses TRBV10-1 with TRBJ2-5, with TRBD1 matching over 7 bases. V lost 6 bases and J lost 1; bases outside the gene matches: 2. Germline lookup yields CDR1 WNHNN and CDR2 SYGVQD (reference sequence). This CDR3 comprises 13 residues. The DNA for the CDR3 is TGCGCCAGCAGCCGGGACAGCCAAGAGACCCAGTACTTC. Its translation: CASSRDSQETQYF.

The rearrangement uses TRBV25-1 and TRBJ2-7; 8 bases are a match to TRBD2. The CDR3 runs 15 residues. After removal of 2 bases from V and 4 bases from J, the junction contained 7 bases not matched to a gene. Germline-derived CDR1 and CDR2 are MGHDK and SYGVNS. This chain's CDR3 is CASSETRAGAYEQYF. In DNA, the CDR3 is TGTGCCAGCAGTGAAACGCGAGCGGGGGCTTACGAGCAGTACTTC.

This clone was seen only a few times. This rearrangement joins TRBV18 to TRBJ1-5; 11 nucleotides agree with TRBD1. Germline V gene data show CDR1 as KGHSH and CDR2 as LQKENI. The CDR3 sequence is 16 residues long. The V gene end was trimmed by 4 bases and the J gene end by 3 bases; junction bases not matched to a gene: 5. CDR3 bases: TGTGCCAGCTCACTCGGGACAGGGGGGTCCAATCAGCCCCAGCATTTT. It is translated as CASSLGTGGSNQPQHF.

V and J are TRBV5-4 and TRBJ2-7; TRBD1 agrees at 9 bases. Trimming cost V 4 bases and J 5 bases; bases outside gene matches: 4. Germline lookup yields CDR1 SGHNT and CDR2 YYREEE (reference sequence). The CDR3 contains 13 residues. The CDR3 sequence: CASSPGQGHEQYF. In nucleotides, the CDR3 is TGTGCCAGCAGCCCCGGACAGGGGCACGAGCAGTACTTC. The full variable domain, in which reference TRBV5-4 and TRBJ2-7 provide the parts outside the CDR3, is ETGVTQSPTHLIKTRGQQVTLRCSSQSGHNTVSWYQQALGQGPQFIFQYYREEENGRGNFPPRFSGLQFPNYSSELNVNALELDDSALYLCASSPGQGHEQYFGPGTRLTVT.

This rearrangement joins TRBV6-1 to TRBJ2-7; D not certain. CDR3 length: 12 residues. The germline gives CDR1 MNHNS, CDR2 SASEGT. The germline V and J ends were trimmed by 2 bases and 5 bases, with 7 bases remaining between them. The CDR3 sequence is CASSEYWDEQYF. CDR3 DNA sequence: TGTGCCAGCAGTGAATACTGGGACGAGCAGTACTTC.

The V call is TRBV27, the J call TRBJ1-1; D call uncertain. Germline assignment: CDR1 MNHEY and CDR2 SMNVEV (reference sequence). Trimming left V 4 bases short and J 0 bases short, with 9 bases between. The CDR3 extends over 14 amino acids. The CDR3 loop reads CASSSTRMNTEAFF. CDR3 coding DNA: TGTGCCAGCAGTTCGACAAGAATGAACACTGAAGCTTTCTTT.

J is TRBJ2-7 and V is TRBV11-2; no clear D gene. Germline V gene sequence: CDR1 SGHAT, CDR2 FQNNGV. V dropped 1 base and J dropped 1 base, with 8 bases sitting between them. CDR3 length equals 14 residues. CDR3: CASSLVHRSYEQYF. Written as DNA, the CDR3 is TGTGCCAGCAGCTTAGTCCACCGGTCCTACGAGCAGTACTTC.

The chain links TRBV6-6 to TRBJ1-6; 7 bases fit TRBD1. Germline loops: CDR1 MNHNY, CDR2 SVGAGI (reference sequence). This CDR3 region has 15 residues. The V gene end was trimmed by 4 bases and the J gene end by 5 bases; junction bases not matched to a gene: 5. In DNA, the CDR3 is TGTGCCAGCAGTTCCCTGGGACAGAATAATTCACCCCTCCACTTT. Its translation is CASSSLGQNNSPLHF.

This clone was recorded at least ten times. The DNA of the CDR3 is TGTGCCAGCAGCCTCGGGACAGGGGAACGTCAGCCCCAGCATTTT. Protein sequence: CASSLGTGERQPQHF. The chain couples TRBV5-6 to TRBJ1-5, with 10 positions matching TRBD1. This CDR3 spans 15 amino acids. Germline assignment: CDR1 SGHDT and CDR2 YYEEEE. V lost 4 bases to trimming and J lost 6 bases; unmatched junction nucleotides: 7. Full variable domain (rest looked up from reference TRBV5-6 and TRBJ1-5): DAGVTQSPTHLIKTRGQQVTLRCSPKSGHDTVSWYQQALGQGPQFIFQYYEEEERQRGNFPDRFSGHQFPNYSSELNVNALLLGDSALYLCASSLGTGERQPQHFGDGTRLSIL.

The V call is TRBV25-1, the J call TRBJ2-2, with D possibly being TRBD2 (5 bases). The CDR3 has 17 amino acids. CDR1 MGHDK and CDR2 SYGVNS come from the germline V gene. Trimming removed 0 bases at V and 0 bases at J, with 11 bases between. The CDR3 region has the DNA TGTGCCAGCAGTGAATATTATCGGACTGCGAACACCGGGGAGCTGTTTTTT. It is translated as CASSEYYRTANTGELFF.

This clone has only one observation. The rearrangement links TRBV18 to TRBJ2-1, with D possibly called TRBD1 or TRBD2 (5 bases each). Germline V gene sequence: CDR1 KGHSH, CDR2 LQKENI. Trimming shortened V by 2 bases and J by 1 base, and 9 bases separated the two germline ends. The CDR3 runs to 15 residues. Here the CDR3 DNA reads TGTGCCAGCTCACCAGAGGGGATTTCCTACAATGAGCAGTTCTTC. Its translation: CASSPEGISYNEQFF.

The chain employs TRBV6-1 and TRBJ2-3; D gene unclear. CDR1 MNHNS and CDR2 SASEGT come from the germline V gene. The CDR3 runs 12 residues. V was trimmed by 2 bases and J by 7 bases, leaving 7 bases between them. CDR3 coding DNA: TGTGCCAGCAGTGAAAACGGGTATACGCAGTATTTT. Its translation: CASSENGYTQYF.

The chain uses TRBV12-3 or TRBV12-4 and TRBJ1-6; TRBD1 might be the D (6 bases). Trimming left V 10 bases short and J 8 bases short, with 15 bases between. The CDR3 is made up of 13 amino acids. As DNA, the CDR3 is TGTGCCACCGGGGACAAGGAGCATTCACCCCTCCACTTT. It codes for CATGDKEHSPLHF.

In this sample, this clone turned up once. The chain joins TRBV6-2 or TRBV6-3 to TRBJ2-7; D is perhaps TRBD1 or TRBD2 (5 bases each). The CDR3 covers 16 residues. Trimming took 0 bases from V and 0 from J, leaving 12 bases between them. The germline CDR1 and CDR2 sequences are MNHEY and SVGEGT. This CDR3 reads CASSYSERDVSYEQYF. DNA of the CDR3: TGTGCCAGCAGTTACTCCGAGAGGGACGTCTCCTACGAGCAGTACTTC.

V is TRBV6-5 and J is TRBJ1-1; 8 bases fit TRBD1. There are 11 residues in the CDR3. Germline V gene lookup returns CDR1 MNHEY and CDR2 SVGAGI. V lost 8 bases and J lost 4; bases outside the gene matches: 0. CDR3 region: CASDRGTEAFF. The CDR3 nucleotides read TGTGCCAGCGACAGGGGCACTGAAGCTTTCTTT.

This clone is classed as medium-sized (0.01 to 0.1%). The chain combines TRBV2 with TRBJ1-5; D gene unclear. The CDR3 loop spans 14 amino acids. Germline V lookup: CDR1 SNHLY, CDR2 FYNNEI. Trimming stripped 4 bases from V and 5 bases from J, with 12 bases between. CDR3 nucleotides: TGTGCCAGCAGTGCCGGGCAGCCATATCAGCCCCAGCATTTT. This sequence encodes CASSAGQPYQPQHF.